The 15 T cell receptor beta chains given below trace back to one sample, sequenced in a study of shared clonotypes between healthy human individuals. This table comes from immunoSEQ multiplex PCR, and its TCRdb copy is limited to in-frame clones, with some not included. The table lists a few million clones, 85% to 95% of them singletons. Sequenced input: naive CD4+ T cells from PBMCs. Subset described: CD45RA+ positively selected. These receptor sequences come from a man younger than 35 in good health. Some clones in this sample may be carry-over from other donors' samples.

This clone was seen only once. The chain recombines TRBV30 with TRBJ2-3, with D possibly being TRBD1 (6 bases). Germline CDR1 and CDR2: GTSNPN and SVGIG (reference sequence). CDR3 length equals 17 residues. The V gene lost 3 bases and the J gene lost 0 bases, with 19 bases spanning the gap. The CDR3: CAWSEDLFGGSTDTQYF. The CDR3, as DNA: TGTGCCTGGAGCGAGGACCTCTTTGGGGGCAGCACAGATACGCAGTATTTT.

The V and J genes are TRBV28 and TRBJ2-5; 12 bases are shared with TRBD2. This CDR3 has 17 residues. Per the germline V gene, CDR1 is MDHEN and CDR2 is SYDVKM. With 1 base clipped from V and 4 bases from J, the junction kept 7 bases outside the gene matches. CDR3 protein: CASSLSASGRVRETQYF. CDR3 nucleotide sequence: TGTGCCAGCAGTTTATCGGCTAGCGGGAGGGTCAGAGAGACCCAGTACTTC.

The chain combines TRBV6-1 with TRBJ2-1; 10 nucleotides match TRBD2. CDR1 MNHNS and CDR2 SASEGT come from the germline V gene. The CDR3 is 13 amino acids. J was trimmed by 8 bases and V by 7 bases; bases with no gene match: 5. The CDR3 sequence: CASILAGPHEQFF. In DNA form, the CDR3 reads TGTGCCAGCATACTAGCGGGACCCCATGAGCAGTTCTTC.

As concerns this clone: This sample also contains other DNA sequences that code for the same CDR3. CDR3 sequence: CASSIAGRETDTQYF. CDR3 sequence (DNA): TGTGCCAGTAGTATAGCGGGCAGGGAGACAGATACGCAGTATTTT. The chain employs TRBV19 and TRBJ2-3, with D perhaps TRBD1 or TRBD2 (5 bases each). The length of the CDR3 is 15 residues. Trimming pared 1 base from V and 3 bases from J, leaving 11 bases between. Germline V gene lookup returns CDR1 LNHDA and CDR2 SQIVND (reference sequence).

V and J are TRBV7-3 and TRBJ2-7, with D possibly TRBD2 on 6 matching bases. The germline V and J ends were trimmed by 2 bases and 6 bases, with 14 bases remaining between them. CDR1 and CDR2 (germline): SGHTA, FQGTGA. This CDR3 contains 14 residues. The CDR3 coding sequence is TGTGCCAGCAGCTTAGTTAGCGGCCCCCTCGAGCAGTACTTC. Protein: CASSLVSGPLEQYF.

The CDR3 spells CAGKGGSEDYSGNTIYF. CDR3 nucleotide sequence: TGTGCCGGGAAGGGTGGCAGCGAAGACTACTCTGGAAACACCATATATTTT. This chain connects TRBV28 to TRBJ1-3; no clear D gene. The CDR3 consists of 17 residues. V was shortened by 11 bases and J by 0 bases, with 23 bases between the two germline ends. Germline loops: CDR1 MDHEN, CDR2 SYDVKM.

This chain joins TRBV28 and TRBJ1-2; D uncertain. The CDR3 length is 15 residues. Trimming removed 6 bases at V and 3 bases at J, with 17 bases between. Germline CDR1 and CDR2: MDHEN and SYDVKM. CDR3 sequence reads: CASSSPSPPDYGYTF. DNA for the CDR3: TGTGCCAGCAGCTCCCCTAGTCCCCCGGACTATGGCTACACCTTC.

V and J are TRBV9 and TRBJ2-5; D is uncertain. This CDR3 region has 11 residues. Trimming took 4 bases from V and 5 from J, leaving 6 bases between them. The V gene's germline CDR1 is SGDLS and CDR2 YYNGEE. The CDR3 reads CASSYEETQYF. In nucleotides, the CDR3 is TGTGCCAGCAGCTACGAGGAGACCCAGTACTTC.

As regards this clone: A read error may produce the germline difference seen at one junction end. The sample has other DNA sequences that encode this CDR3 too. The chain couples TRBV30 to TRBJ1-2; a possible D gene is TRBD1 (5 bases). CDR1 is GTSNPN, CDR2 SVGIG, per germline (reference sequence). The CDR3 sequence is 12 residues long. CDR3 region: CAWTGGGYGYTF. The CDR3 DNA sequence: TGTGCCTGGACGGGGGGAGGCTATGGCTACACTTTC.

The chain uses TRBV7-9 and TRBJ1-2; D might be TRBD1 (5 bases). V was cut by 1 base and J by 6 bases, with 9 bases left in between. CDR1 and CDR2 (germline): SEHNR, FQNEAQ (reference sequence). This CDR3 region has 13 residues. CDR3 in amino acids: CASSLEGYNGYTF. CDR3 bases: TGTGCCAGCAGCTTAGAGGGGTACAATGGCTACACCTTC.

Points on this clone: The sample holds other DNA sequences that translate to the same CDR3. J is TRBJ1-5 and V is TRBV18; D possibly corresponds to TRBD1 (5 bases). Trimming took off 6 bases at V and 4 bases at J, with 10 bases between the two ends. Per the germline V gene, CDR1 is KGHSH and CDR2 is LQKENI. The CDR3 spans 13 residues. The CDR3 region is CASSPDINQPQHF. The DNA for the CDR3 is TGTGCCAGCTCTCCGGACATTAATCAGCCCCAGCATTTT.

The rearrangement joins TRBV7-9 to TRBJ2-1, with 10 bases fitting TRBD2. Per germline, CDR1 SEHNR and CDR2 FQNEAQ (reference sequence). Trimming removed 6 bases from V and 16 bases from J; junction bases left unmatched: 9. The CDR3 runs to 12 residues. CDR3 sequence (DNA): TGTGCCAGCAGTTTCCTAGCGGGAGAGGACTTCTTC. Translating it yields CASSFLAGEDFF.

The gene calls are TRBV4-3 and TRBJ2-1; 13 nucleotides agree with TRBD2. Trimming took 0 bases from V and 4 from J; bases not matched to a gene: 6. Germline V CDR1 and CDR2: LGHNA, YSLEER. CDR3 length: 18 amino acids. Here the CDR3 reads CASSQDVGLAGLYNEQFF. CDR3 bases: TGCGCCAGCAGCCAAGATGTGGGACTAGCGGGATTGTACAATGAGCAGTTCTTC.

The V and J genes are TRBV6-5 and TRBJ1-3; maybe TRBD1 (5 bases). The germline V gene has CDR1 MNHEY and CDR2 SVGAGI. The CDR3 sequence is 15 residues long. V was pared by 4 bases and J by 5 bases, with 15 bases between. The CDR3 protein is CASSLNWDARNTIYF. The CDR3 region has the DNA TGTGCCAGCAGTTTAAATTGGGACGCAAGAAACACCATATATTTT.

The V and J genes are TRBV7-9 and TRBJ2-1, with 8 bases lining up with TRBD2. The CDR3 consists of 14 residues. Germline values: CDR1 SEHNR, CDR2 FQNEAQ (reference sequence). With V trimmed by 3 bases and J by 7 bases, 5 bases remained unmatched. The CDR3 sequence: CASSFREGRNEQFF. As DNA, the CDR3 is TGTGCCAGCAGCTTCCGGGAGGGCCGGAATGAGCAGTTCTTC. Drawing the rest from reference TRBV7-9 and TRBJ2-1, the complete variable domain is DTGVSQNPRHKITKRGQNVTFRCDPISEHNRLYWYRQTLGQGPEFLTYFQNEAQLEKSRLLSDRFSAERPKGSFSTLEIQRTEQGDSAMYLCASSFREGRNEQFFGPGTRLTVL.